What follows are 15 T cell receptor beta chains derived from one specimen sequenced in a study of cytomegalovirus exposure and HLA in healthy donors. PCR primers comprised 60 Vbeta and 13 Jbeta primers. Method: immunoSEQ multiplex PCR; TCRdb's copy keeps in-frame clones and lacks some. This table holds around 150,000 clones, around 81% found once. Sequences were obtained from PBMCs. Receptors were obtained from a man between 35 and 55 years old in good health and CMV-seropositive.

This chain connects TRBV29-1 to TRBJ2-2, with 11 bases aligning to TRBD1. V lost 6 bases, J lost 3 bases, and 9 bases stayed unmatched. Germline V gene sequence: CDR1 SQVTM, CDR2 ANQGSEA. This CDR3 has 16 residues. As DNA, the CDR3 is TGCAGCGTCGTAAGCGGACAGGGGGCTTACACCGGGGAGCTGTTTTTT. It is translated as CSVVSGQGAYTGELFF.

The chain is built from TRBV7-9 and TRBJ2-2; 8 positions agree with TRBD1. CDR1 and CDR2 (germline): SEHNR, FQNEAQ (reference sequence). There are 15 residues in the CDR3. V was pared by 6 bases and J by 2 bases, with 5 bases of the junction left unmatched. In DNA, the CDR3 is TGTGCCAGCAGTCTACAGGGGGGAAACACCGGGGAGCTGTTTTTT. It encodes CASSLQGGNTGELFF.

The rearrangement links TRBV10-3 to TRBJ2-7, with D perhaps matching TRBD1 (5 bases). The CDR3 contains 14 residues. V lost 2 bases and J lost 0, with 8 bases in between. Germline V CDR1 and CDR2: ENHRY, SYGVKD. In DNA, the CDR3 is TGTGCCATCAGTGAGGGGCAGGGCTCCTACGAGCAGTACTTC. Protein sequence: CAISEGQGSYEQYF.

The J gene is TRBJ2-3, the V gene TRBV27, with D perhaps matching TRBD2 (5 bases). The CDR3 spans 16 residues. The germline CDR1 and CDR2 sequences are MNHEY and SMNVEV (reference sequence). V lost 5 bases and J lost 0, with 15 bases in between. The CDR3 DNA is TGTGCCAGCAGTCTGTTACGAGCGGCTAGCACAGATACGCAGTATTTT. Protein sequence: CASSLLRAASTDTQYF.

This chain links TRBV25-1 with TRBJ2-3, with 9 bases lining up with TRBD1. Germline loops: CDR1 MGHDK, CDR2 SYGVNS. Losses at the gene ends were 5 bases for V and 2 bases for J; bases not matched to a gene: 11. The CDR3 is made up of 17 amino acids. The CDR3 reads CASSTFLGTGITDTQYF. The DNA of the CDR3 is TGTGCCAGCAGTACGTTCTTGGGGACAGGGATCACAGATACGCAGTATTTT. The full variable domain, in which reference TRBV25-1 and TRBJ2-3 provide the parts outside the CDR3, is EADIYQTPRYLVIGTGKKITLECSQTMGHDKMYWYQQDPGMELHLIHYSYGVNSTEKGDLSSESTVSRIRTEHFPLTLESARPSHTSQYLCASSTFLGTGITDTQYFGPGTRLTVL.

The chain couples TRBV5-4 to TRBJ2-7, with D perhaps TRBD2 (5 bases). V lost 0 bases to trimming and J lost 3 bases, with 7 bases between them. The CDR3 runs 13 residues. Germline CDR1 is SGHNT and CDR2 is YYREEE (reference sequence). The CDR3 spells CASSLGGNYEQYF. The CDR3 DNA follows: TGTGCCAGCAGCTTGGGAGGGAACTACGAGCAGTACTTC.

The chain combines TRBV27 with TRBJ1-1, with 8 bases matching TRBD1. Looked up from germline, CDR1 is MNHEY and CDR2 is SMNVEV (reference sequence). Unmatched junction bases numbered 1, after V lost 6 bases and J lost 1 base. This CDR3 spans 13 amino acids. Here the CDR3 DNA reads TGTGCCAGCAGGGACAGGGAGAACACTGAAGCTTTCTTT. It specifies CASRDRENTEAFF.

Concerning this clone itself: The sample contains more than one DNA sequence encoding this CDR3. CDR3 amino acids: CASSSYLRTDTQYF. The DNA for the CDR3 is TGTGCCAGCAGCTCCTACTTACGCACAGATACGCAGTATTTT. This rearrangement joins TRBV7-2 to TRBJ2-3; D ambiguous. V was pared by 4 bases and J by 1 base, with 9 bases between. From germline, CDR1 is SGHTA and CDR2 FQGNSA. There are 14 residues in the CDR3.

This rearrangement joins TRBV6-5 to TRBJ1-6; 11 nucleotides match TRBD1. This CDR3 has 14 residues. Germline V CDR1 and CDR2: MNHEY, SVGAGI. V was clipped by 6 bases and J by 10 bases; unmatched bases: 5. The CDR3 protein is CASRGTGGQSPLHF. CDR3 nucleotides: TGTGCCAGCAGGGGGACAGGGGGTCAGTCACCCCTCCACTTT.

The rearrangement uses TRBV4-3 and TRBJ2-3, with D perhaps matching TRBD2 (7 bases). Germline V gives CDR1 LGHNA, CDR2 YSLEER. The CDR3 sequence is 17 residues long. Trimming removed 0 bases from V and 1 base from J, with 14 bases in between. The CDR3 region is CASSQEGRGRGTDTQYF. The DNA of the CDR3 is TGCGCCAGCAGCCAAGAGGGGCGGGGGCGCGGCACAGATACGCAGTATTTT.

This clone has only a few counts. The CDR3 spells CASSFGTPSAASYEQYF. The CDR3 DNA reads TGTGCCAGCAGCTTTGGAACCCCATCAGCGGCATCCTACGAGCAGTACTTC. V and J are TRBV5-6 and TRBJ2-5, with D maybe TRBD2 (5 bases). Matching the DNA end better, TRBJ2-7 makes the J call doubtful. Germline CDR1 and CDR2: SGHDT and YYEEEE. This CDR3 has 17 residues.

This chain uses TRBV13 with TRBJ2-7, with TRBD2 matching over 15 bases. Germline V gene lookup returns CDR1 PRHDT and CDR2 FYEKMQ (reference sequence). J was trimmed by 1 base and V by 5 bases; bases with no gene match: 6. The CDR3 loop spans 17 amino acids. The CDR3 DNA sequence: TGTGCCAGCAGCGGAGGGACTAGCGGGAGGACATCCTACGAGCAGTACTTC. This codes for CASSGGTSGRTSYEQYF.

The gene calls are TRBV25-1 and TRBJ1-3; D perhaps matches TRBD1 (5 bases). The V and J ends lost 8 bases and 2 bases respectively, with 13 bases between them. The germline CDR1 and CDR2 sequences are MGHDK and SYGVNS. The CDR3 runs to 14 residues. CDR3 DNA: TGTGCCAGCTCCCTGGGGACTGCTGGAAACACCATATATTTT. Translation: CASSLGTAGNTIYF.

CDR3 coding DNA: TGTGCCAGCACCAAATTCAGGGGCCAAGAGACCCAGTACTTC. As protein: CASTKFRGQETQYF. This chain uses TRBV11-3 with TRBJ2-5; D perhaps matches TRBD1 (6 bases). Looked up from germline, CDR1 is SGHNT and CDR2 is YENEEA. Deletions cut 7 bases from V and 1 base from J, with 13 bases between. This CDR3 has 14 residues.

The chain couples TRBV7-2 to TRBJ2-7; the D gene is possibly TRBD1 (5 bases). V was cut by 6 bases and J by 5 bases, with 14 bases left in between. The CDR3 is made up of 13 amino acids. Germline V lookup: CDR1 SGHTA, CDR2 FQGNSA. The CDR3: CASRLKGADEQYF. CDR3 DNA: TGTGCCAGCAGGCTGAAAGGGGCCGACGAGCAGTACTTC.